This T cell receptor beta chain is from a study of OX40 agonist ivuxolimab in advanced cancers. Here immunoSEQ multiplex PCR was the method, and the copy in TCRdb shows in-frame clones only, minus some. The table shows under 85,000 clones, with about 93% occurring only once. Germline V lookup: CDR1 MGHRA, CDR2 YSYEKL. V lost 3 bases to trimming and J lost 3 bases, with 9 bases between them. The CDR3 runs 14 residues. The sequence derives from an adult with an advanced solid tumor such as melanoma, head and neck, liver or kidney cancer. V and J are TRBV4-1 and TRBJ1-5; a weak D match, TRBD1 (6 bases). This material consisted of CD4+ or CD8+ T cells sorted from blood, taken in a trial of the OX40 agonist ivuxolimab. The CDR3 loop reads CASSHRGANQPQHF. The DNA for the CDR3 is TGCGCCAGCAGCCACAGGGGCGCCAATCAGCCCCAGCATTTT.